This T cell receptor (beta chain) was recovered during a study of blood T cell repertoires in COVID-19. About the study: The United States, Italy and Spain supplied acute and convalescent COVID-19 samples. In each case, the material was cDNA or gDNA derived from T cells, B-cell-depleted T cells, or PBMCs.

The CDR3 spans 18 residues. Germline CDR1 and CDR2: SGHTA and FQGNSA. V lost 3 bases to trimming and J lost 4 bases; unmatched junction nucleotides: 13. This clone was picked up a small number of times. In the authors' workflow: For nucleated cells, counts were estimated from reference gene primer amplification. Repertoires were generated with immunoSEQ multiplex PCR, while TCRdb's copy carries only in-frame clones and drops some. V and J calls and clone size are as listed in that table; D and trimming were resolved from the DNA. The data contain around 330,000 clones, approximately 88% of them singletons. Seattle patients were enrolled while actively infected and followed longitudinally.

The receptor's source is a woman in her twenties or thirties with COVID-19, enrolled during active disease. The chain combines TRBV7-2 with TRBJ2-7; 12 nucleotides agree with TRBD1. Material for sequencing was peripheral blood. The CDR3 loop is CASSFAGTGGTVGYEQYF. CDR3 DNA: TGTGCCAGCAGCTTCGCCGGGACAGGGGGCACTGTGGGGTACGAGCAGTACTTC.